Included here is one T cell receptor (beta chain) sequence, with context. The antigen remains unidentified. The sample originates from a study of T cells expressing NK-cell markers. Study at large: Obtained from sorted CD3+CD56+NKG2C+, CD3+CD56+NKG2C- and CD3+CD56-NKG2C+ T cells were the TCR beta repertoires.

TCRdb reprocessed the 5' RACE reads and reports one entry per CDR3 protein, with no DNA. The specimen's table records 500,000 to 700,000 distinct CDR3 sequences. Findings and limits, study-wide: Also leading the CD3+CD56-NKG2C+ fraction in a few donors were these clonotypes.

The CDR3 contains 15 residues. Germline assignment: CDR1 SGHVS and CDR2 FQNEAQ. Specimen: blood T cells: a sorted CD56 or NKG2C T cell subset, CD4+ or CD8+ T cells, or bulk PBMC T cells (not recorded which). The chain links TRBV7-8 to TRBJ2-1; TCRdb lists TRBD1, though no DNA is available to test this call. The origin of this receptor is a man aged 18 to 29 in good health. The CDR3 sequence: CASSVQGATYNEQFF.